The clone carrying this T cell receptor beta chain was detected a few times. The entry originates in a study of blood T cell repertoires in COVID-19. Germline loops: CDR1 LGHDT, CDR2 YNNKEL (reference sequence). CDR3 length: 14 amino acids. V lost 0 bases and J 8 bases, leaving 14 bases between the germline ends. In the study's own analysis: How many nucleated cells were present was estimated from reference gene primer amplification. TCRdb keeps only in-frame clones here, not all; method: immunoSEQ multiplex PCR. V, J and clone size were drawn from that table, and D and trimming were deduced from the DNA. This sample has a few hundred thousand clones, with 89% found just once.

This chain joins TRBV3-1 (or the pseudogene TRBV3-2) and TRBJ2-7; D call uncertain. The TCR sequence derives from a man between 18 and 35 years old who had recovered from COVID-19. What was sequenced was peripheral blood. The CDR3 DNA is TGTGCCAGCAGCCAAGATCGAGCATTCCCAAAGCAGTACTTC. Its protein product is CASSQDRAFPKQYF.